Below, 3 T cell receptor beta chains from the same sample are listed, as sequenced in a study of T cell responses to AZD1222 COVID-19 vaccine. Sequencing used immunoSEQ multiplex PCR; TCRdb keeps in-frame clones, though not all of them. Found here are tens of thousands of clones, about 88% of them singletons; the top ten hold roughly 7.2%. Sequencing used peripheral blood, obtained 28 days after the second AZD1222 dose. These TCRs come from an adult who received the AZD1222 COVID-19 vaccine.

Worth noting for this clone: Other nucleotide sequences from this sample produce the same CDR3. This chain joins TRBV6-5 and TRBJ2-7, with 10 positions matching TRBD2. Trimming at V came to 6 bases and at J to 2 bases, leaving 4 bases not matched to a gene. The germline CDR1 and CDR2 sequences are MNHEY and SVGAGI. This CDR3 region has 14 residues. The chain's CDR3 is CASSYSGRTYEQYF. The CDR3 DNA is TGTGCCAGCAGCTATAGCGGGAGGACCTACGAGCAGTACTTC.

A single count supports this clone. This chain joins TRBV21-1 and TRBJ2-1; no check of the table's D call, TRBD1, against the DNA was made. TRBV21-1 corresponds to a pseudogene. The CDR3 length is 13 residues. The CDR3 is CASSPQGGNEQFF. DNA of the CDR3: TGTGCCAGCAGCCCGCAGGGGGGAAATGAGCAGTTCTTC.

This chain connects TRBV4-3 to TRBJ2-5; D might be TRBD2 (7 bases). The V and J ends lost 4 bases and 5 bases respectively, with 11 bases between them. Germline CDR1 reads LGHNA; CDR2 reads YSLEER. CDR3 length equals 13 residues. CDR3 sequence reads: CASSLRGGETQYF. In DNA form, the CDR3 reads TGCGCCAGCAGCCTTAGGGGGGGGGAGACCCAGTACTTC.